This T cell receptor (beta chain) was identified in a study of cytomegalovirus exposure and HLA in healthy donors. Study conclusions and caveats: In a later analysis, 17,000 or so TCR beta sequences were associated with HLA alleles at 0.05 false discovery rate. Earlier findings revealed that most TCR beta V segments proved productive either about 87% or about 30% of the time.

Researchers ran the PCR with 60 Vbeta and 13 Jbeta primers. Assay: immunoSEQ multiplex PCR; the TCRdb copy retains only in-frame clones and omits some. This table has about 59,000 clones, 83% appearing once. Germline loops: CDR1 SGHAT, CDR2 FQNNGV. CDR3 length: 18 amino acids. V was pared by 5 bases and J by 4 bases, with 14 bases of the junction left unmatched. This donor lacks a recorded CMV serostatus. Note on this clone: Its antigen is undetermined.

Specimen: PBMCs. This TCR was recovered from a human donor in good health. The V and J genes are TRBV11-2 and TRBJ2-2; TRBD2 matches 9 bases. CDR3 DNA sequence: TGTGCCAGCAGCCCCTCTTTCGTCGCGGGAGGGCTCACCGGGGAGCTGTTTTTT. Translation gives CASSPSFVAGGLTGELFF.